This T cell receptor beta chain was recovered during a study of T cell changes during pregnancy in multiple sclerosis. Only in-frame clones appear in the TCRdb table, and some are missing; sequencing was by immunoSEQ multiplex PCR. The repertoire has about 30,000 clones, roughly nine tenths of them found once; the top ten carry 6.9%. The CDR3 sequence is 11 residues long. V shed 6 bases and J shed 7 bases, with 9 bases lying between them. From germline, CDR1 is SNHLY and CDR2 FYNNEI. The receptor was isolated from a female donor with multiple sclerosis, enrolled in a pregnancy study. The chain joins TRBV2 to TRBJ1-1; no definite D call. The sequenced sample was CD8+ T cells from peripheral blood mononuclear cells, obtained in the second trimester of pregnancy. Here the CDR3 reads CASRDRGEAFF. CDR3 bases: TGTGCCAGCAGGGATCGGGGTGAAGCTTTCTTT.